A single sample gave rise to the 11 T cell receptor beta chains below, sequenced in a study of blood T cells in healthy people across ages. With a J-beta primer mix and a sample-barcoded 5' primer, a second PCR ran about 7 to 12 cycles. TCRdb redid the calling of the 5' RACE reads with MiXCR, one entry per CDR3 protein. The table includes over 750,000 distinct CDR3 sequences, 20% to 25% detected once. This sample also belongs to another study, concerning T cells of mothers and their children.

The sample comprised blood. All receptors derive from a boy between 5 and 17 years old in good health.

The chain is built from TRBV9 and TRBJ1-1; 7 bases fit TRBD1. The CDR3 is made up of 16 amino acids. Germline V CDR1 and CDR2: SGDLS, YYNGEE. Losses at the gene ends were 4 bases for V and 1 base for J; bases not matched to a gene: 10. The CDR3 region has the DNA TGTGCCAGCAGCCTTGGACAGGCCGGGCCGAACACTGAAGCTTTCTTT. The encoded protein is CASSLGQAGPNTEAFF.

The rearrangement uses TRBV20-1 and TRBJ2-1, with D possibly matching TRBD2 (6 bases). The DNA end favors TRBJ2-7, so the J call may be wrong. The germline CDR1 and CDR2 sequences are DFQATT and SNEGSKA (reference sequence). CDR3 size: 13 residues. The CDR3 sequence: CSAQAGSISEQYF. The CDR3 nucleotides are TGCAGTGCTCAGGCCGGGAGTATTAGCGAGCAGTACTTC.

The chain joins TRBV6-5 to TRBJ2-5, with TRBD2 matching 10 bases. V shed 5 bases, J shed 5 bases, and the junction held 8 bases outside the gene matches. This CDR3 comprises 15 residues. Per germline, CDR1 MNHEY and CDR2 SVGAGI. The CDR3 bases are TGTGCCAGCAGTCTAACTAGCGGGGCTTTGGAGACCCAGTACTTC. The encoded protein is CASSLTSGALETQYF.

Here the CDR3 reads CASSSDPTGTTLSDTQYF. The CDR3 bases are TGTGCCAGCAGTTCCGACCCCACAGGGACGACCTTGTCAGATACGCAGTATTTT. The genes are TRBV27 and TRBJ2-3; perhaps TRBD1 as D (6 bases). V lost 4 bases to trimming and J lost 4 bases, with 24 bases between them. CDR1 and CDR2 from the germline V gene are MNHEY and SMNVEV (reference sequence). This CDR3 comprises 18 residues.

This clonotype was seen a few times. The gene calls are TRBV19 and TRBJ1-1; a possible D gene is TRBD1 (6 bases). The V gene lost 7 bases and the J gene lost 4 bases, with 19 bases spanning the gap. Germline CDR1 and CDR2: LNHDA and SQIVND (reference sequence). The CDR3 contains 15 residues. CDR3 region: CASTGGGDLVTEAFF. For the CDR3, the DNA is TGTGCCAGTACCGGGGGCGGGGATCTGGTCACTGAAGCTTTCTTT.

The chain joins TRBV9 to TRBJ2-6; D is ambiguous. The CDR3 covers 15 residues. Germline V CDR1 and CDR2: SGDLS, YYNGEE. Trimming stripped 3 bases from V and 0 bases from J, with 7 bases between. The DNA for the CDR3 is TGTGCCAGCAGCGCCGACCGCTCTGGGGCCAACGTCCTGACTTTC. This sequence encodes CASSADRSGANVLTF.

This clonotype was detected only a few times. The rearrangement uses TRBV6-1 and TRBJ2-7; D is ambiguous. The CDR3 runs 13 residues. Germline V gene lookup returns CDR1 MNHNS and CDR2 SASEGT. V lost 7 bases and J 2 bases, leaving 12 bases between the germline ends. CDR3 loop: CASMRQSPYEQYF. The CDR3 DNA is TGTGCCAGCATGCGGCAGTCTCCCTACGAGCAGTACTTC.

The genes are TRBV9 and TRBJ1-1, with 9 bases matching TRBD1. J gave up 5 bases and V 4 bases, and 6 bases lay outside the gene matches. The CDR3 has 14 residues. Germline CDR1 and CDR2: SGDLS and YYNGEE. The CDR3 sequence: CASSPGTGQTEAFF. As DNA, the CDR3 is TGTGCCAGCAGCCCCGGGACAGGGCAGACTGAAGCTTTCTTT.

This clonotype has only a few counts. This chain links TRBV6-6 with TRBJ2-5, with 7 bases aligning to TRBD2. The last part of the DNA fits TRBJ2-7 better; the J call may be wrong. This CDR3 region has 13 residues. Germline V lookup: CDR1 MNHNY, CDR2 SVGAGI (reference sequence). The CDR3 region has the DNA TGTGCCAGCAGATTAAGCGGGGACTACGAGCAGTACTTC. Translation: CASRLSGDYEQYF.

The gene calls are TRBV12-5 and TRBJ1-2, with 8 bases aligning to TRBD1. Per the germline V gene, CDR1 is LGHNT and CDR2 is FRNRAP. With 2 bases clipped from V and 4 bases from J, the junction kept 6 bases outside the gene matches. This CDR3 has 15 amino acids. DNA of the CDR3: TGTGCTAGTGGTTTGCCGGGACAGGCTGGCTATGGCTACACCTTC. Translation gives CASGLPGQAGYGYTF.

This clonotype was detected only a few times. The V gene is TRBV4-3, the J gene TRBJ2-2, with a tentative D call TRBD2 (6 bases). Per the germline V gene, CDR1 is LGHNA and CDR2 is YSLEER. CDR3 length equals 15 residues. The V end lost 6 bases, the J end lost 2 bases, and 13 bases lay between the germline ends. The CDR3, as DNA: TGCGCCAGCAGTGGCGGGACGCTTAACACCGGGGAGCTGTTTTTT. Amino acids: CASSGGTLNTGELFF.